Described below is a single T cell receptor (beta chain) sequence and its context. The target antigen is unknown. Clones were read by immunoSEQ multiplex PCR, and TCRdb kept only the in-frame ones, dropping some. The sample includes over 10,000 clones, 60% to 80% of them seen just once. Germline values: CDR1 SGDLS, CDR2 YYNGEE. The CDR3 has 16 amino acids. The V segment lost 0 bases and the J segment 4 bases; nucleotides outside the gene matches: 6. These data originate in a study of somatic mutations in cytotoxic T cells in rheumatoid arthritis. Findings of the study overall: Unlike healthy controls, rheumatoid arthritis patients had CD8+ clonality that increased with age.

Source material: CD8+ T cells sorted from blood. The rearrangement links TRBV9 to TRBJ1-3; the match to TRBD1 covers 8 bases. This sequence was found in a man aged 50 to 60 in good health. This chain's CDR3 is CASSVGQGAYGNTIYF. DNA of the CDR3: TGTGCCAGCAGCGTAGGTCAGGGGGCGTACGGAAACACCATATATTTT.